The clone carrying this T cell receptor (beta chain) was detected a few times. TCRdb reprocessed the 5' RACE reads with MiXCR, giving one entry per CDR3 protein. The sample holds about 38,000 distinct CDR3 sequences, roughly 8% seen once. These data belong to a study of spatial heterogeneity in lung cancer. Time point in this sample: sample taken at primary tumor resection. Whole RNA was taken from tumor, nontumor lung or frozen PBMC; it was then sequenced unsorted. The CDR3 is 16 amino acids. V lost 4 bases, J lost 2 bases, and 7 bases stayed unmatched. Germline CDR1 SGHRS, CDR2 YFSETQ. This chain links TRBV5-1 with TRBJ2-1; 9 nucleotides line up with TRBD2. The specimen comprised PBMCs, sampled at surgery. This sequence was found in a male donor with early-stage non-small cell lung cancer. CDR3 nucleotide sequence: TGCGCCAGCAGCATGTCCGGGACTAGCCCCTACAATGAGCAGTTCTTC. Its protein product is CASSMSGTSPYNEQFF.